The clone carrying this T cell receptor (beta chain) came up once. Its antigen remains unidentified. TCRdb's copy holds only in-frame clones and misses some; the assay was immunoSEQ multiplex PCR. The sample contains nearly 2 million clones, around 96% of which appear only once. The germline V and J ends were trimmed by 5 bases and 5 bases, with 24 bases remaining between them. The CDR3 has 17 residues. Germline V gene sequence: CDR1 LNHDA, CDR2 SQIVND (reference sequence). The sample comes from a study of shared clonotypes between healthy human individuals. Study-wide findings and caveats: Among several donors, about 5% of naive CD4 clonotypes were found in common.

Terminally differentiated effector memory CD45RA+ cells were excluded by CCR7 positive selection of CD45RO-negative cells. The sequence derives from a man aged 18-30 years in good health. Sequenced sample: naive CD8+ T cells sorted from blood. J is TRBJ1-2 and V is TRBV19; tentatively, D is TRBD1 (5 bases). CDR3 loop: CASSGRGAGPQVYGYTF. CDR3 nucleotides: TGTGCCAGTAGTGGCCGAGGTGCAGGGCCCCAAGTTTATGGCTACACCTTC.